Here is one TCR beta chain with its context. Its target antigen remains unknown. Base-call qualities are not available, and no considerably larger clone is one nucleotide away. The High Capacity cDNA Reverse Transcription Kit was used to reverse transcribe all of the isolated RNA, meaning that expressed TCRB transcripts were what got sequenced. Deep immunoSEQ sequencing was performed on naive, central memory and regulatory T cell samples, with an average of approximately 4 million total reads per sample. Sorted cells were lysed in RLT buffer, and RNA was extracted using DNase-treated RNeasy Micro or Mini kits according to cell number. To prevent cross-contamination, each cell subset was processed individually, whereas patient and healthy donor samples were processed jointly. The immunoSEQ multiplex PCR was used to amplify TCRB sequences from cDNA, generating 87-bp fragments that spanned the CDR3 region. The amplicons were sequenced using the Illumina HiSeq platform. On the study's bioinformatics: PCR bias was computationally corrected using synthetic template baselines, reads within Hamming distance 2 were collapsed, and singletons that could not be merged were discarded. Reads were aligned against IMGT so that V, D and J genes, CDR3 length and insertions or deletions at six rearrangement sites could be assigned. Within each subset, clonotype counts were normalized to sorted cell number, and only after that were true diversity and Gini coefficients computed with the tcR R package. The overlap coefficient, calculated on TCRB nucleotide sequences, was used to quantify repertoire sharing. TCRdb carries this immuneACCESS record with in-frame sequences only. Its versions omit some clonotypes, under half of them owing to an unresolved V gene in the studies checked, with the rest unexplained. D and trimming were read from the DNA, whereas the V and J calls and clone size are those reported in that table. A total of about 180,000 clones appear in this sample, roughly an eighth of them only once. The ten largest clones take up around 0.63% of the sample.

The data are from a study of beta chain features in type 1 diabetes (dated by TCRdb to between 2018 and 2020). As for the study more broadly: Mean age, gender distribution, total cell number and subset yield did not differ between patients and healthy donors. Regulatory and stem cell-like memory subsets were isolated from only 8 patients and about eight healthy donors, whereas naive and central memory subsets came from all 30 or so donors. A total of approximately 110,000,000 sorted cells were examined across all samples, and a strong correlation was observed between cell number per subset and RNA yield. The study compared the TCRB repertoires of sorted circulating CD4+ T cell subsets in recently diagnosed type 1 diabetes patients with those in matched healthy donors.

Each donor gave one peripheral blood draw, about 100 mL on average, collected into heparinised tubes. A BD FACSAria II was used to sort naive, central memory, regulatory and stem cell-like memory CD4+ T cells with a panel that included CD45RO, CCR7, CD25, CD127, CD95 and CD27. Purity was above 95% for every sorted population. Right away, PBMCs were isolated by Lymphoprep density gradient centrifugation and were stained directly, with no culture step. To minimize batch effects, samples were stained and sorted in pairs, one healthy donor with one patient per experiment. The CDR3 runs 14 residues from the cysteine to the phenylalanine. The read is trimmed to its CDR3 DNA, 42 bases read in frame from base 1. CDR1 and CDR2 were assigned from the germline V gene as MNHNS and SASEGT. For this chain, trimming is 5 bases at the V end and 4 bases at the J end, and the number of junction bases without a gene match is 7.

What the study reported, not specific to this receptor: PCR may preferentially amplify shorter templates, but because patient and control samples were amplified and corrected together, any resulting skew would affect both groups equally. Only small numbers of individuals were included in the HLA sub-analyses, which left unresolved whether HLA type had any influence on TCRB rearrangement. At VDJ recombination sites, type 1 diabetes patients had fewer insertions and more deleted nucleotides, which implies abnormalities in thymic rearrangement. The naive, central memory and regulatory TCRB repertoires appeared to resemble one another more closely among patients than among healthy donors. Type 1 diabetes patients showed a moderate but significant shortening of TCRB CDR3 length in all four CD4+ subsets. Because cDNA rather than genomic DNA was sequenced, highly expressing activated cells could have been over-represented, although no difference in activation and CD3 levels was found between groups.

The sequence came from a woman between 18 and 29 years old in good health. Specimen: central memory CD4+ T cells from blood. The V and J genes are TRBV6-1 and TRBJ1-1, with 7 bases in between that match TRBD1. The CDR3 region reads CASSQDRDSTEAFF. Here is the DNA: TGTGCCAGCAGTCAAGACCGGGACAGCACTGAAGCTTTCTTT.